The 29 T cell receptor beta chains below all came from one sample that was sequenced in a study of shared clonotypes between healthy human individuals (dated by TCRdb to 2018 to 2020). For the CD8 naive samples, CD45RO-negative cells were positively selected for CCR7, yielding a CD45RA+CCR7+ population from which TemRA cells were excluded. The library came from the immunoSEQ multiplex PCR assay. TCRdb mirrors the immuneACCESS table, restricted to in-frame sequences. Some clones are absent from its copies; in checked studies, under half trace to an unresolved V gene, and the reason for the others is unknown. For this sample there are more than 550,000 clones; 92% appear just once. About 24% of the sample goes to the ten largest clones. Sequences were obtained from naive CD8+ T cells sorted from blood. The cell subset or site label, as the study defines it: CD45RA+CCR7+. All receptors come from a man under 40 in good health.

This sequence joins TRBV7-9 and TRBJ2-1; maybe TRBD2 (6 bases). This CDR3 is 17 amino acids long. Germline lookup yields CDR1 SEHNR and CDR2 FQNEAQ (reference sequence). Trimming stripped 7 bases from V and 0 bases from J, with 19 bases between. CDR3 DNA: TGTGCCAGCATCTATCTGGGCGGGGTCAACTCCTACAATGAGCAGTTCTTC. Translating gives CASIYLGGVNSYNEQFF. Full variable domain (remainder filled in from reference TRBV7-9 and TRBJ2-1): DTGVSQNPRHKITKRGQNVTFRCDPISEHNRLYWYRQTLGQGPEFLTYFQNEAQLEKSRLLSDRFSAERPKGSFSTLEIQRTEQGDSAMYLCASIYLGGVNSYNEQFFGPGTRLTVL.

The V gene is TRBV7-8, the J gene TRBJ2-7; D remains unclear. The CDR3 contains 14 residues. Per germline, CDR1 SGHVS and CDR2 FQNEAQ. The V end was cut by 1 base, the J end by 3 bases, with 10 bases between. The CDR3, as DNA: TGTGCCAGCAGCTTAGGAGGCAGGTACTACGAGCAGTACTTC. It translates to CASSLGGRYYEQYF.

The chain couples TRBV4-3 to TRBJ2-1; D might be TRBD2 (5 bases). V dropped 1 base and J dropped 0 bases, with 13 bases sitting between them. This CDR3 has 17 amino acids. Germline lookup yields CDR1 LGHNA and CDR2 YSLEER. Here the CDR3 reads CASSQGAGLFSYNEQFF. CDR3 DNA sequence: TGCGCCAGCAGCCAAGGGGCGGGCCTATTCTCCTACAATGAGCAGTTCTTC.

CDR3 protein: CASSPPLEQPRGTEQYF. The CDR3 DNA sequence: TGTGCCAGCTCACCACCTTTGGAACAACCCCGAGGAACCGAGCAGTACTTC. The chain links TRBV18 to TRBJ2-7; D remains unclear. The germline CDR1 and CDR2 sequences are KGHSH and LQKENI. Trimming pared 0 bases from V and 6 bases from J, leaving 21 bases between. The CDR3 totals 17 residues.

The chain is built from TRBV19 and TRBJ1-2; D is unclear. The length of the CDR3 is 11 residues. The germline V gene encodes CDR1 LNHDA and CDR2 SQIVND (reference sequence). Trimming took 10 bases from V and 4 from J, leaving 10 bases between them. The CDR3 region has the DNA TGTGCCACGGACTCTCCCTATGGCTACACCTTC. Translation gives CATDSPYGYTF.

V and J are TRBV6-4 and TRBJ2-1; 11 nucleotides match TRBD2. This CDR3 is 14 amino acids long. CDR1 MRHNA and CDR2 SNTAGT come from the germline V gene. J gave up 6 bases and V 4 bases, and 2 bases lay outside the gene matches. CDR3 region: CASSVAGGPNEQFF. CDR3 sequence (DNA): TGTGCCAGCAGTGTAGCGGGAGGGCCCAATGAGCAGTTCTTC.

This chain uses TRBV18 with TRBJ2-1, with 7 bases matching TRBD1. After removal of 4 bases from V and 4 bases from J, the junction contained 4 bases not matched to a gene. The CDR3 sequence is 14 residues long. The germline gives CDR1 KGHSH, CDR2 LQKENI. The CDR3 is CASSQGGPYNEQFF. CDR3 in DNA: TGTGCCAGCTCACAAGGGGGCCCTTACAATGAGCAGTTCTTC.

V gene TRBV5-4 combines with J gene TRBJ2-1; 15 bases line up with TRBD2. This CDR3 has 15 amino acids. Trimming took 4 bases from V and 9 from J; bases not matched to a gene: 5. Per germline, CDR1 SGHNT and CDR2 YYREEE (reference sequence). CDR3 in amino acids: CASSPGLAGGSEQFF. The CDR3 coding sequence is TGTGCCAGCAGCCCGGGACTAGCGGGAGGTAGTGAGCAGTTCTTC.

The V gene is TRBV27, the J gene TRBJ1-4; no firm D call. Germline CDR1 is MNHEY and CDR2 is SMNVEV (reference sequence). Trimming pared 3 bases from V and 5 bases from J, leaving 7 bases between. This CDR3 has 13 amino acids. The CDR3 loop reads CASSLVRNEKLFF. The CDR3, as DNA: TGTGCCAGCAGTTTGGTGCGGAATGAAAAACTGTTTTTT.

The chain joins TRBV7-3 to TRBJ2-2; 14 nucleotides line up with TRBD2. The CDR3 loop spans 17 amino acids. Per germline, CDR1 SGHTA and CDR2 FQGTGA. V lost 5 bases and J lost 5; bases outside the gene matches: 7. In DNA form, the CDR3 reads TGTGCCAGCAGCCCGACTAGCGGGAGGGCCGGTACCGGGGAGCTGTTTTTT. Translation gives CASSPTSGRAGTGELFF.

The V and J genes are TRBV29-1 and TRBJ2-7; D remains unclear. CDR3 size: 13 residues. V lost 3 bases and J 0 bases, leaving 9 bases between the germline ends. Germline V lookup: CDR1 SQVTM, CDR2 ANQGSEA. CDR3 DNA sequence: TGCAGCGTTGAGGACCCCAGCTCCTACGAGCAGTACTTC. It translates to CSVEDPSSYEQYF.

The chain recombines TRBV29-1 with TRBJ1-5; D may be TRBD1 (5 bases). V lost 3 bases and J 1 base, leaving 7 bases between the germline ends. Germline assignment: CDR1 SQVTM and CDR2 ANQGSEA. The CDR3 covers 13 residues. CDR3 protein: CSVETESNQPQHF. CDR3 nucleotide sequence: TGCAGCGTTGAGACAGAGAGCAATCAGCCCCAGCATTTT.

This sequence joins TRBV9 and TRBJ2-7; 9 bases line up with TRBD1. V lost 4 bases, J lost 5 bases, and 4 bases stayed unmatched. The length of the CDR3 is 13 residues. CDR1 is SGDLS, CDR2 YYNGEE, per germline. CDR3 residues: CASSTRTGDEQYF. CDR3 in DNA: TGTGCCAGCAGCACTAGGACAGGGGACGAGCAGTACTTC.

The chain joins TRBV6-8 to TRBJ1-5, with a tentative D call TRBD1 (5 bases). V was pared by 5 bases and J by 0 bases, with 11 bases between. Germline V gives CDR1 MNHGY, CDR2 SAAAGT. The CDR3 length is 15 residues. Here the CDR3 reads CASSTGLNSNQPQHF. CDR3 nucleotides: TGTGCCAGCAGTACAGGACTGAATAGCAATCAGCCCCAGCATTTT.

This rearrangement joins TRBV7-9 to TRBJ2-1; D gene unclear. The CDR3 runs 14 residues. Trimming removed 9 bases from V and 0 bases from J, with 12 bases in between. Germline CDR1 is SEHNR and CDR2 is FQNEAQ (reference sequence). CDR3 loop: CASGTPSSYNEQFF. The CDR3 DNA reads TGTGCCAGTGGAACTCCAAGCTCCTACAATGAGCAGTTCTTC.

This chain joins TRBV25-1 and TRBJ2-1; 8 bases agree with TRBD2. The germline CDR1 and CDR2 sequences are MGHDK and SYGVNS. V lost 3 bases, J lost 0 bases, and 7 bases stayed unmatched. This CDR3 contains 17 residues. The CDR3 DNA is TGTGCCAGCAGTGATTTCGGCGGGAGGAGCTCCTACAATGAGCAGTTCTTC. Its protein is CASSDFGGRSSYNEQFF.

Regarding this clone: The same CDR3 also results from other DNA sequences found in this sample. The chain recombines TRBV20-1 with TRBJ2-7, with D possibly TRBD2 on 6 matching bases. V was cut by 6 bases and J by 4 bases, with 10 bases left in between. Looked up from germline, CDR1 is DFQATT and CDR2 is SNEGSKA (reference sequence). This CDR3 has 11 residues. The CDR3: CSAPGAYEQYF. The CDR3 nucleotides are TGCAGTGCCCCGGGAGCGTACGAGCAGTACTTC.

V is TRBV27 and J is TRBJ2-1; D remains unclear. This CDR3 is 13 amino acids long. Germline V gene data show CDR1 as MNHEY and CDR2 as SMNVEV (reference sequence). Between the trimmed V and J ends, which lost 3 bases and 5 bases, there was a span of 8 bases. The CDR3 DNA sequence: TGTGCCAGCAGTTTGGGCCTGCACAATGAGCAGTTCTTC. This translates into CASSLGLHNEQFF.

V usage is TRBV7-2 and J usage is TRBJ2-2; D gene unclear. The CDR3 covers 13 residues. V was shortened by 6 bases and J by 7 bases, with 12 bases between the two germline ends. In germline, CDR1 is SGHTA, CDR2 FQGNSA. CDR3 protein: CASSPAWGGELFF. The CDR3 DNA follows: TGTGCCAGCAGTCCAGCGTGGGGCGGGGAGCTGTTTTTT.

The chain recombines TRBV7-9 with TRBJ2-3; D uncertain. CDR1 and CDR2 from the germline V gene are SEHNR and FQNEAQ (reference sequence). This CDR3 comprises 16 residues. The V gene lost 0 bases and the J gene lost 3 bases, with 13 bases spanning the gap. The CDR3 reads CASSLATSFVTDTQYF. CDR3 DNA sequence: TGTGCCAGCAGCTTAGCCACGTCGTTCGTTACAGATACGCAGTATTTT.

The V and J genes are TRBV5-1 and TRBJ2-1, with unresolved D. The CDR3 is 12 residues long. Per the germline V gene, CDR1 is SGHRS and CDR2 is YFSETQ. V lost 3 bases and J 9 bases, leaving 10 bases between the germline ends. The CDR3 reads CASSWGSFEQFF. The CDR3 DNA reads TGCGCCAGCAGCTGGGGTAGTTTTGAGCAGTTCTTC.

The gene calls are TRBV10-3 and TRBJ2-1; D perhaps matches TRBD2 (6 bases). V was cut by 0 bases and J by 6 bases, with 9 bases left in between. Per germline, CDR1 ENHRY and CDR2 SYGVKD. The CDR3 has 14 residues. CDR3 region: CAISESGEVNEQFF. The CDR3 region has the DNA TGTGCCATCAGTGAGTCGGGGGAGGTCAATGAGCAGTTCTTC.

The chain joins TRBV27 to TRBJ1-2, with 7 bases that match TRBD1. Germline CDR1 and CDR2: MNHEY and SMNVEV (reference sequence). Trimming at V came to 3 bases and at J to 7 bases, leaving 8 bases not matched to a gene. There are 14 residues in the CDR3. The CDR3 spells CASSFQGQVGGYTF. CDR3 nucleotide sequence: TGTGCCAGCAGTTTTCAAGGACAGGTTGGTGGCTACACCTTC.

This rearrangement joins TRBV28 to TRBJ1-5, with D perhaps matching TRBD1 (5 bases). In germline, CDR1 is MDHEN, CDR2 SYDVKM. This CDR3 is 14 amino acids long. V lost 8 bases and J 1 base, leaving 12 bases between the germline ends. The CDR3 DNA reads as TGTGCCAGCGGACACTTGAGCAGCAATCAGCCCCAGCATTTT. Protein: CASGHLSSNQPQHF.

The rearrangement joins TRBV7-6 to TRBJ2-3, with 10 bases identical to TRBD2. The CDR3 has 16 amino acids. The germline CDR1 and CDR2 sequences are SGHVS and FNYEAQ. Losses at the gene ends were 3 bases for V and 1 base for J; bases not matched to a gene: 4. DNA of the CDR3: TGTGCCAGCAGCTTTAATCTAGCGGGAGGCACAGATACGCAGTATTTT. Its translation is CASSFNLAGGTDTQYF.

The J gene is TRBJ2-1, the V gene TRBV4-1; 10 bases are a match to TRBD1. The CDR3 is 16 amino acids. Germline V gene sequence: CDR1 MGHRA, CDR2 YSYEKL. Germline trimming cut 4 bases from V and 6 bases from J; bases unmatched to any gene: 9. The CDR3 nucleotides are TGCGCCAGCAGCCGAGGTACCGGGACAGGGGCCAATGAGCAGTTCTTC. It is translated as CASSRGTGTGANEQFF.

The chain links TRBV21-1 to TRBJ2-2; TRBD1, as called in the table, went unchecked against the DNA. TRBV21-1 is a listed pseudogene. This CDR3 is 16 amino acids long. CDR3 sequence reads: CASSSPGFMLTGELFF. In DNA form, the CDR3 reads TGTGCCAGCAGCTCGCCAGGGTTCATGTTGACCGGGGAGCTGTTTTTT.

This chain links TRBV27 with TRBJ2-3; D not certain. The CDR3 loop spans 14 amino acids. The V end lost 3 bases, the J end lost 1 base, and 8 bases lay between the germline ends. CDR1 is MNHEY, CDR2 SMNVEV, per germline (reference sequence). Here the CDR3 reads CASSLQMGTDTQYF. In nucleotides, the CDR3 is TGTGCCAGCAGTTTGCAGATGGGCACAGATACGCAGTATTTT.

The V and J genes are TRBV11-3 and TRBJ2-1; TRBD2 aligns across 12 bases. Trimming cost V 5 bases and J 5 bases; bases outside gene matches: 4. Germline-derived CDR1 and CDR2 are SGHNT and YENEEA. The length of the CDR3 is 15 residues. The CDR3 DNA follows: TGTGCCAGCAGCCCCCGGACTAGCGGGGACAATGAGCAGTTCTTC. It specifies CASSPRTSGDNEQFF.